One sample yielded the 22 T cell receptor beta chains listed below, sequenced in a study of T-cell memory formation after mild COVID-19. TCRdb used MiXCR to reprocess the 5' RACE reads, holding one entry per CDR3 protein. Counted here are 410,000 or so distinct CDR3 sequences, about 25% occurring once; the ten biggest clones make up around 12%. The sequenced sample was PBMCs or a T cell subset sorted from them (not recorded which). These TCRs come from an adult woman who had mild COVID-19 (a few samples of this study predate the infection). Cell type and time point are not known.

The chain employs TRBV28 and TRBJ2-2; 7 nucleotides match TRBD1. Germline loops: CDR1 MDHEN, CDR2 SYDVKM. This CDR3 comprises 17 residues. J lost 4 bases, V lost 6 bases, and 14 bases had no gene match. This CDR3 is CASRTTRTGTATGELFF. The CDR3 DNA is TGTGCCAGCAGGACCACACGAACCGGGACAGCCACCGGGGAGCTGTTTTTT.

The rearrangement uses TRBV7-9 and TRBJ1-2; D remains ambiguous. Looked up from germline, CDR1 is SEHNR and CDR2 is FQNEAQ (reference sequence). Deletions cut 0 bases from V and 4 bases from J, with 12 bases between. There are 15 residues in the CDR3. The CDR3: CASSLASGSGYGYTF. CDR3 DNA sequence: TGTGCCAGCAGCTTAGCCTCGGGTTCTGGCTATGGCTACACCTTC.

Many counts were recorded for this clonotype. The chain combines TRBV2 with TRBJ1-5; D possibly corresponds to TRBD1 (6 bases). This CDR3 contains 16 residues. From germline, CDR1 is SNHLY and CDR2 FYNNEI. Trimming removed 6 bases at V and 5 bases at J, with 20 bases between. The CDR3 loop is CASSAGAGARDQPQHF. The CDR3 DNA follows: TGTGCCAGCAGCGCAGGGGCAGGGGCTAGGGATCAGCCCCAGCATTTT.

The chain has TRBV7-9 and TRBJ1-1; 9 nucleotides agree with TRBD1. V trimming: 5 bases; J trimming: 1 base; junction bases outside the gene matches: 11. Germline CDR1 and CDR2: SEHNR and FQNEAQ (reference sequence). The CDR3 is 17 amino acids. This CDR3 reads CASSLLPGTGRNTEAFF. The CDR3 nucleotides are TGTGCCAGCAGCCTACTTCCTGGGACAGGGAGGAACACTGAAGCTTTCTTT.

CDR3 loop: CASSLTPQNTEAFF. The CDR3 DNA follows: TGTGCCAGCAGCTTAACCCCGCAAAACACTGAAGCTTTCTTT. The rearrangement uses TRBV11-2 and TRBJ1-1; no clear D. This CDR3 is 14 amino acids long. With 2 bases removed from V and 2 bases from J, the gap between germline ends came to 9 bases. Germline assignment: CDR1 SGHAT and CDR2 FQNNGV.

This clonotype has just a few counts. The V gene is TRBV18, the J gene TRBJ2-7, with 9 bases fitting TRBD1. The CDR3 is made up of 15 amino acids. Losses at the gene ends were 0 bases for V and 5 bases for J; bases not matched to a gene: 5. The V gene's germline CDR1 is KGHSH and CDR2 LQKENI. The CDR3 nucleotides read TGTGCCAGCTCACCACCGGGACAGGGACTCCACGAGCAGTACTTC. Translation: CASSPPGQGLHEQYF.

This clonotype turned up a few times. This chain links TRBV9 with TRBJ2-7; possibly TRBD2 for D (6 bases). From germline, CDR1 is SGDLS and CDR2 YYNGEE. V was clipped by 3 bases and J by 6 bases, with 16 bases between them. This CDR3 spans 14 amino acids. The CDR3 region has the DNA TGTGCCAGCAGCGCTGCGCGTTTGCGGGGCGAGCAGTACTTC. It encodes CASSAARLRGEQYF.

V and J are TRBV4-1 and TRBJ2-3; no firm D call. V dropped 1 base and J dropped 11 bases, with 16 bases sitting between them. Germline V CDR1 and CDR2: MGHRA, YSYEKL. The CDR3 consists of 14 residues. This CDR3 is CASSQGSLPGEQYF. CDR3 coding DNA: TGCGCCAGCAGCCAAGGCAGCCTCCCCGGTGAGCAGTATTTT.

This clonotype came up a few times. The chain employs TRBV6-5 and TRBJ1-4; D might be TRBD1 (6 bases). This CDR3 is built from 15 residues. Germline assignment: CDR1 MNHEY and CDR2 SVGAGI. The ends were cut back, 5 bases at V and 8 bases at J, with 18 bases in the middle. This CDR3 is CASSNRRGAGEKLFF. In DNA form, the CDR3 reads TGTGCCAGCAGTAACCGCAGGGGAGCCGGAGAAAAACTGTTTTTT.

This chain uses TRBV24-1 with TRBJ2-1; a weak D match, TRBD1 (6 bases). In germline, CDR1 is KGHDR, CDR2 SFDVKD. CDR3 size: 12 residues. V lost 10 bases and J 8 bases, leaving 14 bases between the germline ends. The CDR3 loop is CATIRGKDEQFF. The CDR3 coding sequence is TGTGCCACTATCAGGGGTAAGGATGAGCAGTTCTTC.

J is TRBJ1-2 and V is TRBV20-1; D is unclear. Germline V lookup: CDR1 DFQATT, CDR2 SNEGSKA (reference sequence). The CDR3 is 12 amino acids. V was trimmed by 3 bases and J by 0 bases, leaving 5 bases between them. The CDR3: CSASDTNYGYTF. Here the CDR3 DNA reads TGCAGTGCTAGCGATACTAACTATGGCTACACCTTC.

This clonotype was found a few times. V and J are TRBV6-5 and TRBJ2-1, with D unresolved. Germline V lookup: CDR1 MNHEY, CDR2 SVGAGI. The V gene lost 1 base and the J gene lost 9 bases, with 28 bases spanning the gap. This CDR3 has 19 amino acids. The chain's CDR3 is CASSYYYPLPKRLSGEQFF. DNA of the CDR3: TGTGCCAGCAGTTACTACTACCCGCTCCCTAAGCGACTTAGTGGTGAGCAGTTCTTC.

The chain joins TRBV12-3 or TRBV12-4 to TRBJ2-1, with TRBD2 as a possible D gene (5 bases). This CDR3 has 13 residues. The V end lost 6 bases, the J end lost 7 bases, and 13 bases lay between the germline ends. DNA of the CDR3: TGTGCCAGCAGCCCCGGGATGTTGAATGAGCAGTTCTTC. This encodes CASSPGMLNEQFF.

The chain employs TRBV7-9 and TRBJ2-7; D may be TRBD1 or TRBD2 (5 bases each). The ends were cut back, 3 bases at V and 2 bases at J, with 14 bases in the middle. In germline, CDR1 is SEHNR, CDR2 FQNEAQ (reference sequence). The length of the CDR3 is 15 residues. CDR3 nucleotides: TGTGCCAGCAGCTTGTTCCGGGACCGAGCCTACGAGCAGTACTTC. Translated, it gives CASSLFRDRAYEQYF. The variable domain in full, completed from reference TRBV7-9 and TRBJ2-7, reads DTGVSQNPRHKITKRGQNVTFRCDPISEHNRLYWYRQTLGQGPEFLTYFQNEAQLEKSRLLSDRFSAERPKGSFSTLEIQRTEQGDSAMYLCASSLFRDRAYEQYFGPGTRLTVT.

This clonotype was seen repeatedly, ten times or more. The rearrangement uses TRBV29-1 and TRBJ2-1; a weak D match, TRBD1 (7 bases). This CDR3 contains 14 residues. Germline V gives CDR1 SQVTM, CDR2 ANQGSEA. Trimming left V 8 bases short and J 5 bases short, with 19 bases between. CDR3 in DNA: TGCAGCTCCCGCCAGGGGGGCCGGAACAATGAGCAGTTCTTC. It yields the protein CSSRQGGRNNEQFF.

The table lists this clonotype with a few counts. This chain links TRBV12-3 or TRBV12-4 with TRBJ2-7; TRBD1 aligns across 7 bases. J gave up 2 bases and V 3 bases, and 7 bases lay outside the gene matches. The CDR3 is 15 amino acids. The CDR3 is CASSFNPQGPYEQYF. The CDR3 nucleotides read TGTGCCAGCAGTTTTAACCCACAGGGGCCCTACGAGCAGTACTTC.

This chain connects TRBV29-1 to TRBJ2-1, with 9 bases identical to TRBD1. The length of the CDR3 is 11 residues. From germline, CDR1 is SQVTM and CDR2 ANQGSEA. J lost 6 bases, V lost 7 bases, and 1 base had no gene match. In DNA form, the CDR3 reads TGCAGCGCGGGACAGGGCAATGAGCAGTTCTTC. Protein: CSAGQGNEQFF.

The rearrangement uses TRBV24-1 and TRBJ2-5; 7 nucleotides match TRBD1. CDR1 and CDR2 (germline): KGHDR, SFDVKD. This CDR3 contains 15 residues. The J segment lost 5 bases and the V segment lost 1 base, leaving 6 bases of the junction unmatched. In DNA, the CDR3 is TGTGCCACCAGTGATTTCAAGGGGGCCGTGGAGACCCAGTACTTC. It yields the protein CATSDFKGAVETQYF.

This clonotype was observed many times. The chain uses TRBV27 and TRBJ2-6, with D unclear. The V gene lost 8 bases and the J gene lost 4 bases, with 12 bases spanning the gap. The germline gives CDR1 MNHEY, CDR2 SMNVEV (reference sequence). The CDR3 loop spans 14 amino acids. The CDR3 nucleotides are TGTGCCAGCTCTTCAGCTGTCGGGGCCAACGTCCTGACTTTC. It encodes CASSSAVGANVLTF.

This chain connects TRBV21-1 to TRBJ1-1; the listed D gene, TRBD1, was not tested against the DNA. TRBV21-1 is termed a pseudogene. CDR3 length equals 18 residues. The CDR3 DNA reads TGTGCCAGCAGCATTGTCCGTTCGGGGGCCAGCGAGGACACTGAAGCTTTCTTT. Protein sequence: CASSIVRSGASEDTEAFF.

The sample holds a few counts of this clonotype. The chain carries TRBV20-1 and TRBJ2-2; 8 bases map to TRBD1. The CDR3 consists of 14 residues. Germline values: CDR1 DFQATT, CDR2 SNEGSKA (reference sequence). V dropped 6 bases and J dropped 4; count of bases not matched to a gene: 7. DNA for the CDR3: TGCAGTGCAGGCCAGGGGGCTGGCACCGGGGAGCTGTTTTTT. This encodes CSAGQGAGTGELFF.

V is TRBV6-1 and J is TRBJ1-1; possible D gene TRBD1, 5 bases. Deletions cut 2 bases from V and 0 bases from J, with 22 bases between. The germline V gene encodes CDR1 MNHNS and CDR2 SASEGT. The CDR3 extends over 19 amino acids. CDR3 nucleotides: TGTGCCAGCAGTGAAAACCCCGGACACGTTTACGCGTTGAACACTGAAGCTTTCTTT. This translates into CASSENPGHVYALNTEAFF.